What follows are 25 T cell receptor beta chains derived from one specimen sequenced in a study of T cell repertoires in cytomegalovirus infection. Their specific antigens are unknown. TCRdb re-derived calls from the reads in MiXCR, one entry per CDR3 protein. Of approximately 300,000 distinct CDR3 sequences listed, 20% to 30% were seen once; the top ten hold 13%. Material: cultured PBMCs, obtained from culture after CMV antigen stimulation. All receptors come from a human donor in good health (CMV status not recorded). Some clones in this sample may be carry-over from other donors' samples.

This clonotype was detected a few times. The chain has TRBV6-5 and TRBJ2-7; TRBD1 matches 9 bases. V lost 1 base to trimming and J lost 6 bases; unmatched junction nucleotides: 4. Germline V gene data show CDR1 as MNHEY and CDR2 as SVGAGI. CDR3 length equals 14 residues. Here the CDR3 DNA reads TGTGCCAGCAGTTACTGGGACAGGGTGGTCGAGCAGTACTTC. Protein sequence: CASSYWDRVVEQYF.

This clonotype appeared a few times. The chain combines TRBV20-1 with TRBJ2-3; TRBD2 might be the D (5 bases). Germline CDR1 reads DFQATT; CDR2 reads SNEGSKA (reference sequence). With 3 bases removed from V and 2 bases from J, the gap between germline ends came to 18 bases. This CDR3 contains 16 residues. The CDR3 is CSARDSASAPTDTQYF. In DNA form, the CDR3 reads TGCAGTGCTAGGGACTCGGCGAGCGCCCCCACAGATACGCAGTATTTT.

V is TRBV12-3 or TRBV12-4 and J is TRBJ2-1; the match to TRBD1 covers 7 bases. The CDR3 is 15 residues long. V lost 2 bases, J lost 4 bases, and 5 bases stayed unmatched. The chain's CDR3 is CASSLSGGPYNEQFF. DNA for the CDR3: TGTGCCAGCAGTTTATCAGGGGGACCTTACAATGAGCAGTTCTTC.

This clonotype was recorded a few times. The chain recombines TRBV6-2 or TRBV6-3 with TRBJ2-7; TRBD2 matches 8 bases. From germline, CDR1 is MNHEY and CDR2 SVGEGT. The J segment lost 5 bases and the V segment lost 6 bases, leaving 18 bases of the junction unmatched. This CDR3 region has 17 residues. CDR3 coding DNA: TGTGCCAGCAGCTACCGGGGGCCGAGCGGGAGTGACCACGAGCAGTACTTC. It codes for CASSYRGPSGSDHEQYF.

This sequence joins TRBV12-3 or TRBV12-4 and TRBJ1-1, with TRBD1 matching 7 bases. The CDR3 runs to 15 residues. Trimming took 3 bases from V and 3 from J; bases not matched to a gene: 7. The DNA for the CDR3 is TGTGCCAGCAGTTTCGACAGGGATCGGGACACTGAAGCTTTCTTT. This sequence encodes CASSFDRDRDTEAFF.

This clonotype was observed a few times. CDR3 region: CASSGRRWGEQNTEAFF. CDR3 DNA: TGTGCCAGCAGCGGACGTCGGTGGGGAGAGCAGAACACTGAAGCTTTCTTT. The chain carries TRBV7-9 and TRBJ1-1; D gene ambiguous. V was clipped by 5 bases and J by 1 base, with 20 bases between them. This CDR3 region has 17 residues. Germline V CDR1 and CDR2: SEHNR, FQNEAQ (reference sequence).

In its sample, this clonotype was seen a few times. The chain couples TRBV20-1 to TRBJ1-5; D uncertain. The CDR3 has 15 amino acids. The germline gives CDR1 DFQATT, CDR2 SNEGSKA (reference sequence). V gave up 5 bases and J gave up 0 bases, with 14 bases separating them. CDR3 in DNA: TGCAGTGCTGGTCTGGGCAGTTATAGCAATCAGCCCCAGCATTTT. Translating it yields CSAGLGSYSNQPQHF.

In nucleotides, the CDR3 is TGTGCCATCAGCCTGACTGGGACTAGCGGGAGGGCCCTCCACGAGCAGTACTTC. Translated: CAISLTGTSGRALHEQYF. The chain has TRBV10-3 and TRBJ2-7; 16 nucleotides line up with TRBD2. CDR1 and CDR2 from the germline V gene are ENHRY and SYGVKD. The CDR3 is 18 residues long. V shed 6 bases, J shed 5 bases, and the junction held 13 bases outside the gene matches.

A few counts support this clonotype. The chain links TRBV10-3 to TRBJ2-5; D not resolved. V was shortened by 4 bases and J by 1 base, with 7 bases between the two germline ends. The CDR3 extends over 13 amino acids. The germline V gene encodes CDR1 ENHRY and CDR2 SYGVKD. The CDR3 DNA follows: TGTGCCATCAGTGGAGGCTTCCAAGAGACCCAGTACTTC. It is translated as CAISGGFQETQYF.

The table lists this clonotype with many counts. This rearrangement joins TRBV7-8 to TRBJ1-6; TRBD1 might be the D (5 bases). V was clipped by 5 bases and J by 0 bases, with 11 bases between them. The germline V gene encodes CDR1 SGHVS and CDR2 FQNEAQ. This CDR3 contains 16 residues. The CDR3 DNA follows: TGTGCCAGCAGCCCCAGGGAAAGCTCCTATAATTCACCCCTCCACTTT. Its protein is CASSPRESSYNSPLHF. Together with reference TRBV7-8 and TRBJ1-6, the CDR3 gives the full variable domain: GAGVSQSPRYKVAKRGQDVALRCDPISGHVSLFWYQQALGQGPEFLTYFQNEAQLDKSGLPSDRFFAERPEGSVSTLKIQRTQQEDSAVYLCASSPRESSYNSPLHFGNGTRLTVT.

This clonotype has a handful of counts. This sequence joins TRBV5-6 and TRBJ2-1, with D perhaps assigned TRBD1 or TRBD2 (5 bases each). V shed 4 bases and J shed 5 bases, with 13 bases lying between them. This CDR3 contains 14 residues. Germline-derived CDR1 and CDR2 are SGHDT and YYEEEE. As DNA, the CDR3 is TGTGCCAGCAGCCCCCAATGGGGGAACAATGAGCAGTTCTTC. It translates to CASSPQWGNNEQFF.

This clonotype was observed a few times. The chain uses TRBV7-9 and TRBJ1-6, with 8 bases aligning to TRBD1. V dropped 4 bases and J dropped 9; count of bases not matched to a gene: 8. The CDR3 runs 15 residues. Germline-derived CDR1 and CDR2 are SEHNR and FQNEAQ (reference sequence). CDR3 DNA: TGTGCCAGCAGCTCGTGGACAGGGAGGACTTCACCCCTCCACTTT. Residues: CASSSWTGRTSPLHF.

The chain has TRBV6-1 and TRBJ1-5, with 9 bases that match TRBD1. V lost 6 bases to trimming and J lost 6 bases; unmatched junction nucleotides: 12. This CDR3 is built from 16 residues. From germline, CDR1 is MNHNS and CDR2 SASEGT. CDR3 nucleotide sequence: TGTGCCAGCAGGGACCCACGGGACAGGGTAGGTCAGCCCCAGCATTTT. Translating it yields CASRDPRDRVGQPQHF.

This clonotype has at least ten counts. J is TRBJ1-5 and V is TRBV6-2 or TRBV6-3; D possibly corresponds to TRBD1 (5 bases). Germline CDR1 is MNHEY and CDR2 is SVGEGT. Trimming shortened V by 7 bases and J by 0 bases, and 13 bases separated the two germline ends. This CDR3 comprises 15 residues. As DNA, the CDR3 is TGTGCCAGCATCGGCAGGGATTATAGCAATCAGCCCCAGCATTTT. This sequence encodes CASIGRDYSNQPQHF.

In regard to this clonotype: One end of the junction fails to match germline, which may point to a read error. The CDR3 here is CATSAGLAGNVQFF. As DNA, the CDR3 is TGTGCCACCAGTGCGGGACTAGCGGGCAATGTGCAGTTCTTC. The chain combines TRBV24-1 with TRBJ2-1, with 12 bases identical to TRBD2. CDR3 size: 14 residues. CDR1 and CDR2 from the germline V gene are KGHDR and SFDVKD.

This clonotype came up a few times. This chain joins TRBV11-3 and TRBJ1-1; D remains unclear. V lost 0 bases and J lost 10, with 9 bases in between. This CDR3 contains 12 residues. Germline CDR1 reads SGHNT; CDR2 reads YENEEA. CDR3 region: CASSLDLEGAFF. CDR3 bases: TGTGCCAGCAGCTTAGATCTGGAAGGAGCTTTCTTT.

This clonotype has just one count. As DNA, the CDR3 is TGCGCCAGCAGCCATCCGGACAGAGACTATGGCTACACCTTC. It translates to CASSHPDRDYGYTF. The rearrangement uses TRBV4-1 and TRBJ1-2, with a weak D call TRBD1 (6 bases). The CDR3 is 14 amino acids. Trimming took 3 bases from V and 3 from J, leaving 11 bases between them. Per germline, CDR1 MGHRA and CDR2 YSYEKL.

The chain recombines TRBV6-5 with TRBJ1-1; 9 bases fit TRBD1. V shed 3 bases and J 8 bases; nucleotides not matched to a gene: 7. The CDR3 totals 14 residues. The germline V gene encodes CDR1 MNHEY and CDR2 SVGAGI. CDR3: CASSYGTGRTEAFF. As DNA, the CDR3 is TGTGCCAGCAGTTATGGGACAGGGAGAACCGAAGCTTTCTTT.

This chain uses TRBV6-2 or TRBV6-3 with TRBJ2-2; 11 bases are a match to TRBD2. V shed 6 bases, J shed 0 bases, and the junction held 9 bases outside the gene matches. The CDR3 covers 18 residues. Germline-derived CDR1 and CDR2 are MNHEY and SVGEGT. The CDR3 region is CASSEGGLAGPNTGELFF. The CDR3 DNA follows: TGTGCCAGCAGCGAAGGAGGACTAGCGGGTCCGAACACCGGGGAGCTGTTTTTT.

V and J are TRBV6-1 and TRBJ1-1; D remains unclear. The V end lost 6 bases, the J end lost 1 base, and 9 bases lay between the germline ends. The CDR3 runs to 13 residues. Germline assignment: CDR1 MNHNS and CDR2 SASEGT. CDR3 in DNA: TGTGCCAGCAGCCCCCAGTGGAACACTGAAGCTTTCTTT. Its protein product is CASSPQWNTEAFF.

The chain recombines TRBV24-1 with TRBJ2-1; tentatively, D is TRBD1 or TRBD2 (5 bases each). Trimming removed 5 bases from V and 2 bases from J, with 12 bases in between. The CDR3 is 15 residues long. CDR1 is KGHDR and CDR2 is SFDVKD in the germline V gene. This chain's CDR3 is CATSAGQGAYNEQFF. The CDR3 nucleotides are TGTGCCACCAGTGCGGGGCAGGGAGCCTACAATGAGCAGTTCTTC.

CDR3 protein: CASSLGDYNEQFF. The DNA for the CDR3 is TGTGCCAGCAGCTTAGGGGATTACAATGAGCAGTTCTTC. The V and J genes are TRBV7-6 and TRBJ2-1; D not certain. Per the germline V gene, CDR1 is SGHVS and CDR2 is FNYEAQ. CDR3 size: 13 residues. V lost 1 base and J 4 bases, leaving 5 bases between the germline ends.

This clonotype came up many times. The chain carries TRBV7-6 and TRBJ2-3, with D hard to call. The germline gives CDR1 SGHVS, CDR2 FNYEAQ. V lost 2 bases to trimming and J lost 4 bases, with 4 bases between them. CDR3 length: 12 residues. This CDR3 is CASSLRADTQYF. The CDR3, as DNA: TGTGCCAGCAGCTTAAGGGCAGATACGCAGTATTTT.

There are a few counts of this clonotype. V gene TRBV12-3 or TRBV12-4 combines with J gene TRBJ2-2; D not certain. The CDR3 runs 16 residues. Trimming stripped 6 bases from V and 3 bases from J, with 17 bases between. The CDR3 loop is CASSPQTEIDTGELFF. CDR3 in DNA: TGTGCCAGCAGCCCGCAAACGGAGATAGACACCGGGGAGCTGTTTTTT.

The rearrangement uses TRBV27 and TRBJ1-5; no clear D. CDR1 is MNHEY, CDR2 SMNVEV, per germline (reference sequence). Trimming removed 3 bases from V and 1 base from J, with 16 bases in between. This CDR3 comprises 17 residues. The CDR3 nucleotides are TGTGCCAGCAGTTTTTTCCCGAAGAGGAAGAGCAATCAGCCCCAGCATTTT. This translates into CASSFFPKRKSNQPQHF.